This T cell receptor (beta chain) is from a study of CD8+ T cells in alopecia areata. About the research overall: Treatment comprised oral tofacitinib, 5 to 10 mg twice daily, in treated patients.

Of note for this clone: Its specificity is unknown.

The ends were cut back, 3 bases at V and 7 bases at J, with 13 bases in the middle. The V gene's germline CDR1 is LGHNA and CDR2 YSLEER. This CDR3 comprises 14 residues. Using a FACSAria, the CD4+ and CD8+ T cells were sorted from the PBMCs. cDNA reverse transcribed from extracted RNA served as the sequencing template. Using immunoSEQ multiplex PCR, the repertoire was profiled, and TCRdb retains in-frame clones only, with some absent. The repertoire holds some 180,000 clones, with roughly 65% as singletons. Study-wide findings and caveats: Relative to normal scalp, lesional scalp, especially alopecia totalis/universalis, showed higher clonality. Researchers reported that TCR sharing among patients proved less clear than in mice, possibly HLA-linked.

The origin of this receptor is a human donor with alopecia areata. The sequenced sample was CD4+ T cells sorted from blood, obtained at week 0. V and J are TRBV4-3 and TRBJ2-1, with D perhaps matching TRBD1 or TRBD2 (6 bases each). CDR3 sequence (DNA): TGCGCCAGCAGCCAGGGGGGCAGGTCAAATGAGCAGTTCTTC. This encodes CASSQGGRSNEQFF.